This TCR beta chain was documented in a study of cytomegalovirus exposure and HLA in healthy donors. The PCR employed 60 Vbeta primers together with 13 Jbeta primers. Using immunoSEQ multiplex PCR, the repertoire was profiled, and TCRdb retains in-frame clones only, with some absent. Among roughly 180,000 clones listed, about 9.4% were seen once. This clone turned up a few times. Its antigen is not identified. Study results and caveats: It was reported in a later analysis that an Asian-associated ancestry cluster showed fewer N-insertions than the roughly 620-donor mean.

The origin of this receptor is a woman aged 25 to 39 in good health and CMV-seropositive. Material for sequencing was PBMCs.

In DNA, the CDR3 is TGTGCCAGCAGTGAATACCACAGGGGAGAAGAGACCCAGTACTTC. This translates into CASSEYHRGEETQYF. This rearrangement joins TRBV25-1 to TRBJ2-5; 7 bases match TRBD1. V was clipped by 0 bases and J by 3 bases; unmatched bases: 4. Per germline, CDR1 MGHDK and CDR2 SYGVNS. There are 15 residues in the CDR3.